These 12 T cell receptor beta chains share one sample of origin, sequenced in a study of T cell responses to AZD1222 COVID-19 vaccine (dated by TCRdb to about 2021). Per the publication, the time point label means: baseline before first vaccination. This specimen's treatment or condition label, interpreted: meningococcal conjugate vaccine given as trial control. Library prep was done by the immunoSEQ multiplex PCR assay. As stored in TCRdb, this immuneACCESS dataset retains in-frame rearrangements with V and J assigned. A fraction of the clones does not appear; measured against another copy, unresolved V genes explain less than half of the discrepancy, and the remainder lacks a known reason. The sample table holds 160,000 or so clones, of which about 92% were seen once. Around 4.6% of the sample goes to the ten largest clones. Sequenced material: peripheral blood, taken on day 0 of MenACWY control vaccination. Receptor source: an adult in good health.

The V call is TRBV5-1, the J call TRBJ2-1, with D possibly TRBD2 on 5 matching bases. V lost 0 bases to trimming and J lost 2 bases, with 9 bases between them. The CDR3 has 15 residues. The germline gives CDR1 SGHRS, CDR2 YFSETQ. The CDR3 DNA reads TGCGCCAGCAGCTTGGACGGGGAACCCTACAATGAGCAGTTCTTC. Translating it yields CASSLDGEPYNEQFF.

The genes are TRBV11-3 and TRBJ2-2; 7 bases agree with TRBD2. Germline V lookup: CDR1 SGHNT, CDR2 YENEEA. The trim removed 1 base at V and 7 bases at J, leaving 3 bases unmatched. CDR3 length equals 14 residues. The CDR3 DNA follows: TGTGCCAGCAGCTTAGCACGGACTAGCGGGGAGCTGTTTTTT. It codes for CASSLARTSGELFF.

This chain joins TRBV7-3 and TRBJ1-1; D gene unclear. The germline gives CDR1 SGHTA, CDR2 FQGTGA. The V end was cut by 2 bases, the J end by 1 base, with 5 bases between. CDR3 size: 13 residues. CDR3 in DNA: TGTGCCAGCAGCTTAGCCGGGAACACTGAAGCTTTCTTT. The encoded protein is CASSLAGNTEAFF.

The CDR3 DNA reads as TGTGCCAGCAGGCCCTGGACAGGGGGTACAGATACGCAGTATTTT. This gives the protein CASRPWTGGTDTQYF. V and J are TRBV28 and TRBJ2-3, with 10 positions matching TRBD1. Per the germline V gene, CDR1 is MDHEN and CDR2 is SYDVKM. V shed 6 bases, J shed 3 bases, and the junction held 6 bases outside the gene matches. This CDR3 spans 15 amino acids. Full variable domain (remainder filled in from reference TRBV28 and TRBJ2-3): DVKVTQSSRYLVKRTGEKVFLECVQDMDHENMFWYRQDPGLGLRLIYFSYDVKMKEKGDIPEGYSVSREKKERFSLILESASTNQTSMYLCASRPWTGGTDTQYFGPGTRLTVL.

The genes are TRBV7-2 and TRBJ1-2; D may be TRBD1 (6 bases). Germline-derived CDR1 and CDR2 are SGHTA and FQGNSA. The CDR3 runs 14 residues. Trimming shortened V by 2 bases and J by 8 bases, and 15 bases separated the two germline ends. The CDR3 DNA reads as TGTGCCAGCAGCTTAAATGGGGGCCCCGGGGGCTACACCTTC. This codes for CASSLNGGPGGYTF.

V gene TRBV7-8 combines with J gene TRBJ2-7; the match to TRBD2 covers 13 bases. V lost 6 bases and J lost 2; bases outside the gene matches: 4. Germline lookup yields CDR1 SGHVS and CDR2 FQNEAQ. CDR3 length: 15 residues. CDR3 bases: TGTGCCAGCAGAGGGGGACTAGCGGGAACCTACGAGCAGTACTTC. This encodes CASRGGLAGTYEQYF.

This chain joins TRBV12-3 or TRBV12-4 and TRBJ1-6, with D unresolved. Trimming shortened V by 5 bases and J by 10 bases, and 9 bases separated the two germline ends. This CDR3 is built from 12 residues. The CDR3: CASSLHRSPLHF. CDR3 in DNA: TGTGCCAGCAGTCTGCACCGGTCACCCCTCCACTTT.

The chain uses TRBV5-1 and TRBJ1-2, with 7 bases identical to TRBD1. There are 16 residues in the CDR3. Germline assignment: CDR1 SGHRS and CDR2 YFSETQ. V was clipped by 2 bases and J by 0 bases; unmatched bases: 7. The CDR3 bases are TGCGCCAGCAGCTTCCAGGGGGGTACTGCTAACTATGGCTACACCTTC. Translating it yields CASSFQGGTANYGYTF.

This clone was detected once. This chain uses TRBV18 with TRBJ1-6; no clear D gene. The CDR3 runs 15 residues. From germline, CDR1 is KGHSH and CDR2 LQKENI. Trimming removed 6 bases from V and 7 bases from J, with 16 bases in between. The CDR3 spells CASSTGPSKNSPLHF. CDR3 nucleotide sequence: TGTGCCAGCTCGACCGGGCCCTCGAAGAATTCACCCCTCCACTTT.

On this clone: Germline and junction disagree at one end, which may indicate a read error. The rearrangement joins TRBV12-3 or TRBV12-4 to TRBJ1-3; 7 bases map to TRBD1. This CDR3 is 13 amino acids long. CDR3 amino acids: CASSSGATGLRDF. CDR3 DNA sequence: TGTGCCAGCAGTTCAGGGGCGACAGGGTTAAGGGATTTT.

This chain joins TRBV21-1 and TRBJ1-2; the table's D call, TRBD1, has no DNA check behind it. TRBV21-1 is a listed pseudogene. The CDR3 has 13 residues. For the CDR3, the DNA is TGTGCCAGCAACGACAGGCCATTCTATGGCTACACCTTC. Translating it yields CASNDRPFYGYTF.

The J gene is TRBJ2-7, the V gene TRBV10-3, with a tentative D call TRBD1 (5 bases). Looked up from germline, CDR1 is ENHRY and CDR2 is SYGVKD. This CDR3 has 12 amino acids. V lost 4 bases to trimming and J lost 3 bases, with 7 bases between them. CDR3 loop: CAISATDYEQYF. The DNA of the CDR3 is TGTGCCATCAGTGCGACAGACTACGAGCAGTACTTC.